This TCR beta chain emerged from a study of blood T cell repertoires in COVID-19. This CDR3 spans 14 amino acids. The J segment lost 1 base and the V segment lost 7 bases, leaving 6 bases of the junction unmatched. Per germline, CDR1 SNHLY and CDR2 FYNNEI. This table comes from immunoSEQ multiplex PCR, and its TCRdb copy is limited to in-frame clones, with some not included. The data hold roughly 200,000 clones, with around nine tenths observed a single time. The genes are TRBV2 and TRBJ2-5, with TRBD2 identical over 7 bases. The TCR sequence derives from a man aged 60 to 69 who had recovered from COVID-19. Sequencing used peripheral blood. The CDR3 spells CASKDAGVQETQYF. The CDR3 DNA reads TGTGCCAGCAAGGACGCGGGGGTCCAAGAGACCCAGTACTTC.